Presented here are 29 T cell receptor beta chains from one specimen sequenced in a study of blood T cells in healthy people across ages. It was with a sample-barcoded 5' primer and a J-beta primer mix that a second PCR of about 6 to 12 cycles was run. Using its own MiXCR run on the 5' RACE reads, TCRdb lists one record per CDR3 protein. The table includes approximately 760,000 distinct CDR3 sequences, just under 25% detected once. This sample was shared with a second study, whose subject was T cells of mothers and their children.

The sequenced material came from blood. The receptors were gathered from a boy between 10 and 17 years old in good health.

The CDR3 loop reads CAISTRGGEDTQYF. CDR3 DNA sequence: TGTGCCATCTCGACTCGCGGGGGGGAAGATACGCAGTATTTT. The gene calls are TRBV6-4 and TRBJ2-3; 9 nucleotides match TRBD2. From germline, CDR1 is MRHNA and CDR2 SNTAGT. J lost 5 bases, V lost 10 bases, and 10 bases had no gene match. The CDR3 sequence is 14 residues long.

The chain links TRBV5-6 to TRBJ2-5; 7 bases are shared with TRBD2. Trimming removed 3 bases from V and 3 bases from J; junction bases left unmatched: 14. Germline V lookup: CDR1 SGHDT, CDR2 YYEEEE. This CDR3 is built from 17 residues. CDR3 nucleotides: TGTGCCAGCAGCTACACTTGGGGGGGTGTTTTGGAAGAGACCCAGTACTTC. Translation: CASSYTWGGVLEETQYF.

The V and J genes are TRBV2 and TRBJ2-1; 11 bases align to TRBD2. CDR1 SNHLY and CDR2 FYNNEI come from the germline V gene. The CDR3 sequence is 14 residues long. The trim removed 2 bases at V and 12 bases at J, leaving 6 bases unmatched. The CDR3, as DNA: TGTGCCAGCAGTGAACAGACTAGCGGGAAGGTGCAGTTCTTC. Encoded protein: CASSEQTSGKVQFF.

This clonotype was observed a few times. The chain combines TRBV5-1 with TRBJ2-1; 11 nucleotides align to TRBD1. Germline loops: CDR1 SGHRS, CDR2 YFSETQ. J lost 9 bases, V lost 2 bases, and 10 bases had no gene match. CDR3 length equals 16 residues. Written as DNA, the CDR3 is TGCGCCAGCAGCTTAAACCGGGACAGGGGGTTAGTTGAGCAGTTCTTC. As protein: CASSLNRDRGLVEQFF.

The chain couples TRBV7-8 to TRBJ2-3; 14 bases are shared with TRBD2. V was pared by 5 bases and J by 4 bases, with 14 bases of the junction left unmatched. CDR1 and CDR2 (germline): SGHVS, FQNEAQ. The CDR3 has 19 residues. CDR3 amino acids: CASSVLSGTSGSRADTQYF. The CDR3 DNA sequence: TGTGCCAGCAGCGTATTATCCGGGACTAGCGGGAGTAGGGCAGATACGCAGTATTTT.

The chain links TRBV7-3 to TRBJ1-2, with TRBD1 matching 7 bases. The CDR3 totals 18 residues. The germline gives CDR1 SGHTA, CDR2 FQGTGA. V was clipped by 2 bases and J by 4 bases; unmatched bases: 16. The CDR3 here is CASSLPSTPLDRPYGYTF. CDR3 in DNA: TGTGCCAGCAGCTTACCCTCCACCCCCTTGGACAGGCCCTATGGCTACACCTTC.

The CDR3 region has the DNA TGTGCCAGCAGATTCGAAGCGGGGGTAAACAATGAGCAGTTCTTC. Translating gives CASRFEAGVNNEQFF. The J gene is TRBJ2-1, the V gene TRBV2; TRBD2 matches 8 bases. Germline V CDR1 and CDR2: SNHLY, FYNNEI. The V segment lost 6 bases and the J segment 5 bases; nucleotides outside the gene matches: 9. This CDR3 is built from 15 residues.

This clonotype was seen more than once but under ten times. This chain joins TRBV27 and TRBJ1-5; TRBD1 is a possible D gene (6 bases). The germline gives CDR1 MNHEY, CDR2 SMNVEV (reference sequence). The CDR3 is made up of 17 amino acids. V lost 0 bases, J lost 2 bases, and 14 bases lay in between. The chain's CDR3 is CASSLSVTGLGNQPQHF. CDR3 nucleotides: TGTGCCAGCAGTTTATCGGTAACAGGGCTTGGCAATCAGCCCCAGCATTTT.

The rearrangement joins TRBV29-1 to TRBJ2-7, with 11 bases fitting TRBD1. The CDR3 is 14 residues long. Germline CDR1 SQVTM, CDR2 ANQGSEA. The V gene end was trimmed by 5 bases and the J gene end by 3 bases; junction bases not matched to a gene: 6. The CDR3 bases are TGCAGCGTTACCGGGACAGGGGGTGGCTACGAGCAGTACTTC. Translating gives CSVTGTGGGYEQYF.

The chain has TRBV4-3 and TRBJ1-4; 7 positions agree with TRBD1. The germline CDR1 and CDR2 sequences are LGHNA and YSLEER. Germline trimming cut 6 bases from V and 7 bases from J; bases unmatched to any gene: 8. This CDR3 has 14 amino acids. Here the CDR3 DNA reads TGCGCCAGCAGTCAGACAGGGCAAGGTGAAAAACTGTTTTTT. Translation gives CASSQTGQGEKLFF.

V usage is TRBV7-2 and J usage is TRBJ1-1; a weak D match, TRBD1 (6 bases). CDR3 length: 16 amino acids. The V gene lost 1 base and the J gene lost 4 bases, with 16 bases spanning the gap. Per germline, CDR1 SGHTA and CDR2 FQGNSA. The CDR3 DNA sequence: TGTGCCAGCAGCTTAGACGGTCTGAAGGGGGGCACTGAAGCTTTCTTT. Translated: CASSLDGLKGGTEAFF.

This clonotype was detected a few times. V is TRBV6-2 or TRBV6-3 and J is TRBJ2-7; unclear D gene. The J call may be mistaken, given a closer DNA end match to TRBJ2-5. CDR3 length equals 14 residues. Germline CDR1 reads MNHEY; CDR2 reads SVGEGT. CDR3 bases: TGTGCCAGCAGACTATTAGTATCCCAAGAGACCCAGTACTTC. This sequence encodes CASRLLVSQETQYF.

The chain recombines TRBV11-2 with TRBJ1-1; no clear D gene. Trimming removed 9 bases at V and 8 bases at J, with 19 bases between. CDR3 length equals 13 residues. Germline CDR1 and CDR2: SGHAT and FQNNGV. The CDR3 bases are TGTGCCAGTAGCCTCGGCGGGCAGGTCGAAGCTTTCTTT. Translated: CASSLGGQVEAFF.

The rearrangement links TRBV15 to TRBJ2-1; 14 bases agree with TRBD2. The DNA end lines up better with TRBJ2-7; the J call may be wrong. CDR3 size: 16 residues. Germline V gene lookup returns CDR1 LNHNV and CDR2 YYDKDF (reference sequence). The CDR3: CAPWGLAGAIDNEQYF. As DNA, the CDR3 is TGTGCCCCCTGGGGACTAGCGGGAGCGATAGACAACGAGCAGTACTTC.

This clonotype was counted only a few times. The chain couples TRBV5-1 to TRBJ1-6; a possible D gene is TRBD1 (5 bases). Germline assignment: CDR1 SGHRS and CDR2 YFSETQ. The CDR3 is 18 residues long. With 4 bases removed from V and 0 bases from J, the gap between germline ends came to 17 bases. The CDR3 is CASSLGTFLSSYNSPLHF. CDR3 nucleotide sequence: TGCGCCAGCAGCCTAGGGACCTTCCTGAGCTCCTATAATTCACCCCTCCACTTT.

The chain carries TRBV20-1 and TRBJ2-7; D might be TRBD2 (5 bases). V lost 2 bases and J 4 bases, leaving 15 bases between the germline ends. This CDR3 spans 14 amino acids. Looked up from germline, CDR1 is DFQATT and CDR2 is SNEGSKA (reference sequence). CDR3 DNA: TGCAGTGCTAGACAATCCGGGGATACTTACGAGCAGTACTTC. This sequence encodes CSARQSGDTYEQYF.

In DNA form, the CDR3 reads TGTGCCAGCAGTCTTAGCGGCACTCATCCTAGCGAGCAGTACTTC. Translating it yields CASSLSGTHPSEQYF. The chain is built from TRBV7-3 and TRBJ2-7; TRBD2 is a possible D gene (6 bases). The germline V and J ends were trimmed by 6 bases and 6 bases, with 21 bases remaining between them. The CDR3 sequence is 15 residues long. Germline V gives CDR1 SGHTA, CDR2 FQGTGA.

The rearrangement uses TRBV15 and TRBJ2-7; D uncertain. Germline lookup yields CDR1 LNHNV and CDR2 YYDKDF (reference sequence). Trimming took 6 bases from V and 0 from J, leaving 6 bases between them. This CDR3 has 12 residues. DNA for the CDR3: TGTGCCACCAGGAGCGACTCCTACGAGCAGTACTTC. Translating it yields CATRSDSYEQYF. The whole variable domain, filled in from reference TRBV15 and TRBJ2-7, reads DAMVIQNPRYQVTQFGKPVTLSCSQTLNHNVMYWYQQKSSQAPKLLFHYYDKDFNNEADTPDNFQSRRPNTSFCFLDIRSPGLGDTAMYLCATRSDSYEQYFGPGTRLTVT.

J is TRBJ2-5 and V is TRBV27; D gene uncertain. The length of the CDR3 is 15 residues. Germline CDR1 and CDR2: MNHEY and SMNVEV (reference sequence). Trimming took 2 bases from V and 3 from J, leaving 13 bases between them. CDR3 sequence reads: CASSLERAPKETQYF. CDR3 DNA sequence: TGTGCCAGCAGTTTAGAAAGGGCCCCCAAAGAGACCCAGTACTTC.

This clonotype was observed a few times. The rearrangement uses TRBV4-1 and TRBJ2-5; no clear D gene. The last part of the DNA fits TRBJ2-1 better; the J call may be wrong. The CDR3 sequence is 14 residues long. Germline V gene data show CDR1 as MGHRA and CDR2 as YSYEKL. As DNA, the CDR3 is TGCGCCAGCAGCCAAGATCAAGCGTCCAATGAGCAGTTCTTC. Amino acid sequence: CASSQDQASNEQFF.

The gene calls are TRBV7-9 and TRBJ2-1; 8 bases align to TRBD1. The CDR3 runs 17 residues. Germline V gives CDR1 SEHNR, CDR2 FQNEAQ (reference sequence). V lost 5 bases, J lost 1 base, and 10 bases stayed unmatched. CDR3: CASSNTGQGASYNEQFF. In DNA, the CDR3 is TGTGCCAGCAGCAATACGGGGCAGGGGGCTTCCTACAATGAGCAGTTCTTC.

CDR3 amino acids: CSALLETQYF. The DNA for the CDR3 is TGCAGTGCTCTTTTAGAGACCCAGTACTTC. The chain uses TRBV20-1 and TRBJ2-5; no definite D call. Germline-derived CDR1 and CDR2 are DFQATT and SNEGSKA (reference sequence). The CDR3 consists of 10 residues. The V end was cut by 5 bases, the J end by 4 bases, with 5 bases between.

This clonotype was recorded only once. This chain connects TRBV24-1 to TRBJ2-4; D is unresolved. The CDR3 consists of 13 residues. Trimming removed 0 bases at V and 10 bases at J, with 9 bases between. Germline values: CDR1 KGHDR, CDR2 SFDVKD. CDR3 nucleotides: TGTGCCACCAGTGATTTGAGTGGTGGTATTCAGTACTTC. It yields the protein CATSDLSGGIQYF.

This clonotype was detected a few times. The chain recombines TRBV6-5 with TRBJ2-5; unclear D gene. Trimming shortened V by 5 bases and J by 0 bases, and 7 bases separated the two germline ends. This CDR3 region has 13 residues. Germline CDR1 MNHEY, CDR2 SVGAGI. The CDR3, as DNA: TGTGCCAGCAGTCACGAAAACCAAGAGACCCAGTACTTC. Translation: CASSHENQETQYF.

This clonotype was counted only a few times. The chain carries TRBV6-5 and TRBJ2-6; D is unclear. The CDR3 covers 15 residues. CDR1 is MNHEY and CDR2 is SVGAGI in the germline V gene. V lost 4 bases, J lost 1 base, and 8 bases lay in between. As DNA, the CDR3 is TGTGCCAGCAGTTCCAGACGGTCTGGGGCCAACGTCCTGACTTTC. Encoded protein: CASSSRRSGANVLTF.

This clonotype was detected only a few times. This chain's CDR3 is CASSLGGDGYTF. The CDR3 bases are TGCGCCAGCAGCTTGGGAGGGGACGGCTACACCTTC. The gene calls are TRBV5-1 and TRBJ1-2; D is perhaps TRBD1 (5 bases). CDR3 size: 12 residues. Trimming pared 0 bases from V and 8 bases from J, leaving 8 bases between. From germline, CDR1 is SGHRS and CDR2 YFSETQ. The full variable domain, in which reference TRBV5-1 and TRBJ1-2 provide the parts outside the CDR3, is KAGVTQTPRYLIKTRGQQVTLSCSPISGHRSVSWYQQTPGQGLQFLFEYFSETQRNKGNFPGRFSGRQFSNSRSEMNVSTLELGDSALYLCASSLGGDGYTFGSGTRLTVV.

The CDR3, as DNA: TGCAGCGCCGCGGTGGGGGGACAGGGGGAGACCCAGTACTTC. This sequence encodes CSAAVGGQGETQYF. V gene TRBV29-1 combines with J gene TRBJ2-5, with TRBD1 matching 10 bases. The CDR3 is 14 residues long. Germline V gene lookup returns CDR1 SQVTM and CDR2 ANQGSEA. With 7 bases clipped from V and 5 bases from J, the junction kept 10 bases outside the gene matches.

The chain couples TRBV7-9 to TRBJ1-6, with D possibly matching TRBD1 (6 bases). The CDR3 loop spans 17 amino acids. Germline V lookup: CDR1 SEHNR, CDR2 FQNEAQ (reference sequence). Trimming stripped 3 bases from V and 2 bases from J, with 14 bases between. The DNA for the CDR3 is TGTGCCAGCAGCTTCGGGGGCGGAGGCCCCTATAATTCACCCCTCCACTTT. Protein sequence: CASSFGGGGPYNSPLHF.

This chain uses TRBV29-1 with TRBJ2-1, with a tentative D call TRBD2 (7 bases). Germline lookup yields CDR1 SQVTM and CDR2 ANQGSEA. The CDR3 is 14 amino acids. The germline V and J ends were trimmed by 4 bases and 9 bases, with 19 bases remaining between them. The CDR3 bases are TGCAGCGTTGTTCAGGGGACTATCCCCCTTGAGCAGTTCTTC. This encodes CSVVQGTIPLEQFF.